The entry below describes one T cell receptor (beta chain). The sample originates from a study of blood T cell repertoires in COVID-19. Sequenced by immunoSEQ multiplex PCR; TCRdb stores in-frame clones only, minus some. The sample consists of 160,000 or so clones, over 75% of them appearing once. V shed 9 bases, J shed 6 bases, and the junction held 11 bases outside the gene matches. The CDR3 is made up of 15 amino acids. The germline gives CDR1 LNHDA, CDR2 SQIVND (reference sequence). The chain joins TRBV19 to TRBJ1-5; 10 bases map to TRBD1. The sequenced material came from PBMCs or T cells enriched from blood (not recorded which). The sequence was collected from a man aged 35-49 years who had recovered from COVID-19. CDR3 sequence: CASARDRGNPQPQHF. The CDR3 DNA reads as TGTGCCAGCGCCCGGGACAGGGGCAACCCTCAGCCCCAGCATTTT.